The text below deals with one TCR beta chain. This receptor's antigen is unknown. No qualities accompany the bases; no much larger clone lies one base away. Libraries were built with the immunoSEQ multiplex PCR assay. The multiplex PCR relied on a mix of 60 forward primers for TCR Vbeta segments and 13 reverse primers for TCR Jbeta segments. Amplification of the CDR3 region of rearranged TCR beta genes was performed with a multiplex PCR assay on genomic DNA. On the Illumina HiSeq System, the amplified TCR beta libraries were sequenced as 87-base-pair reads. The published analysis was carried out like this. Across the roughly 600 repertoires, a later analysis counted 75 million to 90 million unique TCR beta chains, about 10 million of which were shared by at least two donors. A nearest-neighbor algorithm error-corrected the raw reads and collapsed the reads into unique sequences, merging closely related sequences to remove PCR and sequencing errors. CDR3 sequences were aligned to IMGT reference sequences to assign V, D and J gene segments. For a sequence to be retained, a match of at least six nucleotides was required to both a V gene segment and a J gene segment. A rearrangement was called productive if the CDR3 had no stop codons and remained in frame with V and J, and every other rearrangement was called non-productive. CDR3 was defined by IMGT convention, running from the second conserved V-encoded cysteine to the conserved J-encoded phenylalanine. In an earlier analysis of around 600 of the donors, sequences lacking an unambiguous match to a single V gene segment were excluded. In an earlier analysis of roughly 600 of the donors, a V segment was called functional when productive rearrangements were above 56.7%, and segregating when the standard deviation between donors exceeded 5%. A statistical classification framework was built for diagnosing cytomegalovirus status from the catalog of TCR beta chain sequences. A later analysis assigned V and J genes by comparing TCR nucleotide sequences with IMGT/GENE-DB human TR gene sequences. A later analysis assigned CDR3 sequences and most-parsimonious VDJ recombination scenarios with the TCRdist pipeline. In a later analysis, each TCR beta chain was defined by its CDR3 amino acid sequence together with its V-gene family, and reads without a unique V-gene family were excluded. In a later analysis, approximately 590 highly shared, low-generation-probability nucleotide sequences were removed to address suspected cross-contamination and a sequencing artifact. In a later analysis, a clonal expansion index was calculated for each public chain from normalized within-repertoire ranks of inferred template counts. In a later analysis, generation probabilities were computed using a VDJ recombination model fitted to out-of-frame rearrangements, and the results were checked against IGoR. A later analysis scored TCR-TCR, TCR-HLA and TCR-CMV co-occurrence with hypergeometric tests, applying a repertoire-size bias correction to TCR pairs. False discovery rates were estimated in a later analysis by permuting HLA or CMV assignments 20 times. In a later analysis, co-occurring TCRs were grouped using DBSCAN, and TCRdist sequence similarity was added for clustering within HLA-allele-positive subsets. For co-occurrence clustering, repertoires with fewer than 30,000 or more than 120,000 public chains were excluded, along with several repertoires with anomalous nucleotide sharing. Entries here come from immuneACCESS through TCRdb and include only in-frame sequences with V and J called. Some clones fail to appear in such tables; in the studies checked, an unresolved V gene covers under half of the shortfall, and the cause of the remainder is unknown. V, J and clone size are those of that table, while D and trimming were read from the DNA. In all, the sample holds about 160,000 clones, and 85% of those were seen once. The ten most abundant clones make up 1% of the sample.

The cohort consisted of some 670 healthy bone marrow donors. At the time of sampling, every cohort member was nominally healthy, though immune exposures that went unrecorded were likely present. The donor was CMV seronegative and was included in the group of around 320 seronegative cohort members. Every donor gave a peripheral blood sample, and the peripheral blood mononuclear cells from that sample were used for TCR beta sequencing. Genomic DNA was extracted from the blood cell samples with the Qiagen DNeasy Blood Extraction Kit. The germline V gene (reference sequence) sets CDR1 to DFQATT and CDR2 to SNEGSKA. V was cut back by 5 bases and J by 7 bases, leaving a gap of 8 bases between them. The CDR3 sequence holds 10 residues, the cysteine and phenylalanine included. Only CDR3 DNA is held: 30 bases, read in frame from base 1. The sample originates from a study of cytomegalovirus exposure and HLA in healthy donors (dated by TCRdb to between 2016 and 2019). In terms of the full investigation: According to an earlier analysis of a few hundred of the donors, about 179 million T cells yielded 100 million or so unique TCR beta sequences and approximately 300 Gb of sequence data. About 280 gigabases of sequencing data and 70 million to 100 million unique TCR sequences made up an early release that covered approximately 620 HLA-typed donors. Of the approximately 370 genotyped donors, 75% to 85% were placed in the genetic ancestry cluster associated with self-reported Caucasian donors. The study was designed to test whether signatures of past pathogen exposure could be identified by cataloging public T cell receptors. The T cell repertoires of several hundred subjects were profiled by immunosequencing and related to cytomegalovirus serostatus. Along with the roughly 700-subject first cohort, a separate validation cohort of over a hundred different subjects was used. High-throughput TCR immunosequencing, statistical association of individual TCRs with disease status, and machine learning were combined to predict cytomegalovirus infection status. To study patterns of TCR occurrence, a later analysis re-analyzed previously published TCR beta repertoires from around 670 donors and added high-resolution HLA genotyping. In the later analysis, no new phenotypic data were used to find candidate immune exposures; instead, reliance was placed on TCR beta sequences and their occurrence across donors. An earlier analysis of fewer than 750 of the donors used high-throughput TCR beta sequencing to judge whether each TCR beta V gene segment behaved as functional or pseudogenic. Donor age, sex, ethnicity and CMV serostatus were compiled together with the repertoire data. Genome-wide SNP genotypes for about 65% of the 666 donors were used in a later genetic analysis, which treated that subset as a discovery cohort. All discovery cohort repertoires had been generated using a single sequencing platform. Both class I and class II loci were covered by HLA typing, at four-digit resolution. The number of donors typed differed by locus, with about 629-640 for A, B, C, DRB1 and DQB1, roughly 520 for DQA1, approximately 580 for DPA1, and around 430 for DPB1. Several DR-DQ haplotypes were handled as single units for association and clustering because linkage in the cohort was strong. On average, roughly 240,000 unique TCR beta nucleotide sequences were sequenced per donor among a few hundred genotyped donors of the cohort, with about 17% of those sequences being non-productive.

On the study overall, not on this receptor specifically: Linkage disequilibrium might explain the correlated functional status among segregating V segments, but an unknown experimental factor could not be ruled out. A later analysis found that TCR association rates varied across HLA loci, with DRB1 alleles showing the most associated TCRs and HLA-C alleles the fewest. Compared with equally common non-associated chains, HLA-associated TCR beta chains in a later analysis were more clonally expanded and had lower generation probabilities. Because counts were too low, approximately 15 rarely observed V segments, including chromosome 9 orphons, were excluded from the earlier analysis of around 640 of the donors. Only TCR beta chains were sequenced in this cohort, and the absence of alpha or paired-chain data limited detectable features. A further reported finding was that TCR beta sequences accurately predicted the HLA-A and HLA-B alleles for most subjects in the first cohort. Most TCR sequences were seen in very few donors, while some public TCRs were found in many individuals. The classifier was reported to diagnose cytomegalovirus status with high specificity and sensitivity in both the original cohort and the validation cohort. The study gave a list of some 150 TCR beta chains associated with cytomegalovirus. A cluster of highly shared sequence variants was judged likely to represent a technical artifact of the sequencing pipeline. In an earlier analysis of 450 to 750 of the donors, most TCR beta V segments appeared in productive rearrangements about 87% or about 30% of the time, broadly matching IMGT annotations. Some IMGT-functional V segments, including TRBV6-2 and TRBV6-3, could not be told apart with the 87-base-pair reads, so those segments were excluded. It was suggested by the authors that the approach could potentially be generalized to other disease states and immunological phenotypes. In a later analysis, most CMV-associated TCR beta chains were found to appear HLA-restricted, with HLA associations seemingly driven largely by CMV exposure. When HLA alleles, especially DR and DQ, strongly co-occurred, attributing TCR associations to individual alleles was difficult. For the cohort, immune exposure information was limited to CMV serostatus. In a later genetic analysis, fewer N-insertions in productive TCRs were reported among donors in an Asian-associated ancestry cluster than the roughly 640-donor mean. Because HLA typing was unavailable for some donors at each locus, only the typed subset was used in association tests. In a later genetic analysis, a missense DCLRE1C variant was associated with V-gene and J-gene trimming of TCR beta chains, and the association was replicated in an independent cohort. Several of the top co-occurrence clusters appeared to be linked to parvovirus B19, influenza, CMV and Epstein-Barr virus, according to a later analysis. Presence/absence analyses assumed roughly uniform sequencing depth across donors, an assumption that may not hold. At a false discovery rate of 0.05, a later analysis linked 16,951 TCR beta sequences to specific HLA alleles. In vitro tests confirmed that a few of the cytomegalovirus-associated TCR beta chains recognize cytomegalovirus antigens.

Sequencing used PBMCs. The receptor was derived from a boy between 2 and 10 years old in good health and CMV-seronegative. The rearrangement combines TRBV20-1 with TRBJ1-1, with the D gene uncertain. The CDR3 corresponds to CSAGGSEAFF. The nucleotide sequence is given as TGCAGTGCTGGTGGTAGTGAAGCTTTCTTT.